Listed below are T cell receptor beta chains from one sample, sequenced in a study of T-cell reconstitution after alpha-beta-depleted transplantation in children. TCRdb itself ran the PCR reads through MiXCR, one entry per CDR3 protein. Here the sample spans approximately 200,000 distinct CDR3 sequences, roughly 15% being singletons. Here the sequenced sample was PBMCs from the stem cell graft donor, taken from the stem cell graft. These receptor sequences come from a human donor who donated a stem cell graft to a child with acute lymphoblastic leukemia. CDR3s leave out the opening cysteine and the closing phenylalanine or tryptophan.

cdr3_aa	j_call	v_call
ASSSRTGALGNSPLH	TRBJ1-6	TRBV6-5
ASSATLAGLRNEQF	TRBJ2-1	TRBV6-1
ASSSLGAEQPQH	TRBJ1-5	TRBV12-3/TRBV12-4
ASSEAVREGYEQY	TRBJ2-7	TRBV6-1
ASSTTGGNQPQH	TRBJ1-5	TRBV25-1
ASSGIGLAGGEQY	TRBJ2-7	TRBV6-1
ASSQGLEQY	TRBJ2-7	TRBV4-1
ASSGGVWGYT	TRBJ1-2	TRBV25-1
ASSYSRLAGGGYNEQF	TRBJ2-1	TRBV6-5
ASSSSGRGRPEQY	TRBJ2-7	TRBV12-3/TRBV12-4
ASSLDNSPLH	TRBJ1-6	TRBV5-1
SVGVDRETQY	TRBJ2-5	TRBV20-1
SARGSPSGAMETQY	TRBJ2-5	TRBV20-1
ASSHPDRFTYEQY	TRBJ2-7	TRBV5-6
ASSPSDRSDTQY	TRBJ2-3	TRBV10-1
ASNFRQGGWTEAF	TRBJ1-1	TRBV28
ASSQGNHAAEAF	TRBJ1-1	TRBV3-1
ASSPQGTYSPLH	TRBJ1-6	TRBV7-6
ASSSIPGTLSEQF	TRBJ2-1	TRBV6-5
SVGTRDTEAF	TRBJ1-1	TRBV29-1
ASSGVRGWKDGYT	TRBJ1-2	TRBV6-1
ASRRLVGSNEQF	TRBJ2-1	TRBV6-4
AWSARLVGGDTQY	TRBJ2-3	TRBV30
ASSVTSGDQEMLWVQETQY	TRBJ2-5	TRBV2